This TCR beta chain is drawn from a study of CD8+ T cells in alopecia areata. The overall study: Twice a day, 5 to 10 mg of oral tofacitinib was administered to treated patients. Study-wide results and limits: The study found higher clonality in lesional than normal scalp, especially in alopecia totalis/universalis.

Of note for this clone: Its antigen is undetermined.

CDR1 MGHDK and CDR2 SYGVNS come from the germline V gene. This CDR3 is built from 15 residues. V was clipped by 2 bases and J by 3 bases, with 13 bases between them. RNA was extracted and reverse transcribed into cDNA as the sequencing template. Assay used: immunoSEQ multiplex PCR; TCRdb lists only in-frame clones, some missing. The data hold 200,000 to 250,000 clones, with roughly 57% observed a single time. The chain is built from TRBV25-1 and TRBJ2-5; no firm D call. The sequence derives from a human donor with alopecia areata. The sample here was CD4+ T cells sorted from blood, taken at week 0. CDR3 DNA sequence: TGTGCCAGCAGTGAACCGAATGAGAAAAAAGAGACCCAGTACTTC. It codes for CASSEPNEKKETQYF.